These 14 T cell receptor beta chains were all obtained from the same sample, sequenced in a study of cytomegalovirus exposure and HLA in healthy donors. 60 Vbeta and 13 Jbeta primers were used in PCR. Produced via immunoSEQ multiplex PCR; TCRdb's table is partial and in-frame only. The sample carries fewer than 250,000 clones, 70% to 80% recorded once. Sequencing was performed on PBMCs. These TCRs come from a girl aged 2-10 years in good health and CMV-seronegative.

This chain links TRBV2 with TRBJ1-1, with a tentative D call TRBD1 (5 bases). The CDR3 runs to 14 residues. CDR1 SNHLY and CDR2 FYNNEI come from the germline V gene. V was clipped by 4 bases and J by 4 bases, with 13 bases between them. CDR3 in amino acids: CASSGGTIGTEAFF. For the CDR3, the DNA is TGTGCCAGCAGTGGCGGGACGATTGGCACTGAAGCTTTCTTT.

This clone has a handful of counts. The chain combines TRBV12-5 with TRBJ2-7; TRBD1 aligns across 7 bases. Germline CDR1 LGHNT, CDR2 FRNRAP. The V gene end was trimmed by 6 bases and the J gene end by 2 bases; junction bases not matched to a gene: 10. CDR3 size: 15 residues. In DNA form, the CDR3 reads TGTGCTAGTGGCCCTTCGACAGGGATGGCCTACGAGCAGTACTTC. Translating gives CASGPSTGMAYEQYF.

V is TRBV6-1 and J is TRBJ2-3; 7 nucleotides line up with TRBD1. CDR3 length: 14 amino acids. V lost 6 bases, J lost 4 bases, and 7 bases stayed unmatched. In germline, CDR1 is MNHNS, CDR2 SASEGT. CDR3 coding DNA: TGTGCCAGCAGAGACAGGGTAATGGCAGATACGCAGTATTTT. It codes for CASRDRVMADTQYF.

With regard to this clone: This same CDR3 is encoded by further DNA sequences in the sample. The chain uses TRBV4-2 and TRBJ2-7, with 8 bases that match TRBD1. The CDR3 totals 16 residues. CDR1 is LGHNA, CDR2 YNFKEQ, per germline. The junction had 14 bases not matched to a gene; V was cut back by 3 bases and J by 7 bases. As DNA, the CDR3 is TGTGCCAGCAGCCAGGGCGGACAGGGAACGATCTATGAGCAGTACTTC. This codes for CASSQGGQGTIYEQYF.

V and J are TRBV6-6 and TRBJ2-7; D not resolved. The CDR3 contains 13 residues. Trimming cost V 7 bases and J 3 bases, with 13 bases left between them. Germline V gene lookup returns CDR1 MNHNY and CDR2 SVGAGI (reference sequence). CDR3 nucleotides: TGTGCCAGCAATTCTAGGCACAACTACGAGCAGTACTTC. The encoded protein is CASNSRHNYEQYF.

CDR3 nucleotides: TGTGCCAGCAGTGATTCGGGGGAGGGCCACAATGAGCAGTTCTTC. Protein product: CASSDSGEGHNEQFF. This chain uses TRBV6-1 with TRBJ2-1; 7 bases map to TRBD2. The CDR3 spans 15 residues. Germline CDR1 reads MNHNS; CDR2 reads SASEGT. The V and J ends lost 3 bases and 5 bases, in that order; junction bases with no gene match: 7.

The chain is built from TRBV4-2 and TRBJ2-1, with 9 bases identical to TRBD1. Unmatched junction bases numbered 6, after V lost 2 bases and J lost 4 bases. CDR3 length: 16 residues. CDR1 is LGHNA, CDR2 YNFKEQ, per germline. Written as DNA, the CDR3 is TGTGCCAGCAGCCAATATGGACAGGGGATTTACAATGAGCAGTTCTTC. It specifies CASSQYGQGIYNEQFF.

CDR3 sequence reads: CASSEVAGRTSSEAFF. As DNA, the CDR3 is TGTGCCAGCAGTGAGGTGGCGGGAAGGACCTCCTCTGAAGCTTTCTTT. V gene TRBV2 combines with J gene TRBJ1-1, with D unclear. Trimming left V 3 bases short and J 6 bases short, with 20 bases between. The CDR3 length is 16 residues. Germline CDR1 and CDR2: SNHLY and FYNNEI.

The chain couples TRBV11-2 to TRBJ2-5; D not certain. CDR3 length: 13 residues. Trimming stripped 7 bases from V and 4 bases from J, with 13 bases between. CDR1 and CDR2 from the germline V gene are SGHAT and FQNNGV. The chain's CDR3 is CASKFPPLETQYF. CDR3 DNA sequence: TGTGCCAGCAAATTCCCCCCTCTAGAGACCCAGTACTTC.

The CDR3 spells CASSDTGISGNTIYF. In nucleotides, the CDR3 is TGTGCCAGCAGTGATACAGGGATCTCTGGAAACACCATATATTTT. The chain uses TRBV25-1 and TRBJ1-3; D perhaps matches TRBD1 (6 bases). The germline V gene encodes CDR1 MGHDK and CDR2 SYGVNS. The ends were cut back, 3 bases at V and 0 bases at J, with 9 bases in the middle. This CDR3 is 15 amino acids long.

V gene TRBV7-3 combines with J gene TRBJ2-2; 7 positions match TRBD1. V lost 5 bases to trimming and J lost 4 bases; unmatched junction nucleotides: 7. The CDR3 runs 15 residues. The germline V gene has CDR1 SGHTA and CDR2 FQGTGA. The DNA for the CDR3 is TGTGCCAGCAGCCAAACCAGGGGGAGCACCGGGGAGCTGTTTTTT. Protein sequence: CASSQTRGSTGELFF.

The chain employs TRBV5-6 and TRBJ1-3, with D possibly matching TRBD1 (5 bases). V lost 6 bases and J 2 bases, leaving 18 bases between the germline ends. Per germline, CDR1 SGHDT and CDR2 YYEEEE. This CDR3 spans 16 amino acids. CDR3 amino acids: CASTRRGSGAGNTIYF. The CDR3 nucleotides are TGTGCCAGCACCCGTAGGGGATCCGGCGCTGGAAACACCATATATTTT. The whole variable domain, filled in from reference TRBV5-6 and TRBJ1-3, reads DAGVTQSPTHLIKTRGQQVTLRCSPKSGHDTVSWYQQALGQGPQFIFQYYEEEERQRGNFPDRFSGHQFPNYSSELNVNALLLGDSALYLCASTRRGSGAGNTIYFGEGSWLTVV.

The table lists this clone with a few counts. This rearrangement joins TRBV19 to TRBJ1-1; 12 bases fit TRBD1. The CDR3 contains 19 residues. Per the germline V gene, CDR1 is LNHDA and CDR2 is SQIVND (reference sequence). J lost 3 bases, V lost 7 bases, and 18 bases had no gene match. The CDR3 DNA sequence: TGTGCCAGTATCTCATGGGCCGGGACAGGGGGCCGGGCGGACACTGAAGCTTTCTTT. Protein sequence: CASISWAGTGGRADTEAFF.

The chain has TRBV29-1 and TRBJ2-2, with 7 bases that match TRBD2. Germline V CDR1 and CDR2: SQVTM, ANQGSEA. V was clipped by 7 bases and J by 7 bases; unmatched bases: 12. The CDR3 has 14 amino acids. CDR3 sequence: CSARVSGYIGELFF. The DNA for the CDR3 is TGCAGCGCCCGGGTTAGCGGGTACATCGGGGAGCTGTTTTTT.